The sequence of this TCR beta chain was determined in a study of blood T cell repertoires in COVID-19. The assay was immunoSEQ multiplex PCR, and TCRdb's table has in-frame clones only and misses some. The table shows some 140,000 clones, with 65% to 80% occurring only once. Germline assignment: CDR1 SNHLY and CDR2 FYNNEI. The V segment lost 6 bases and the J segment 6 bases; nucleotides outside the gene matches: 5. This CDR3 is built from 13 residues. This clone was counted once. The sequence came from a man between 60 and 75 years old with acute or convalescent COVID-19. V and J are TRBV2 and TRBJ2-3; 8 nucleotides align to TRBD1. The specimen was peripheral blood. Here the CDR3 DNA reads TGTGCCAGCAGGGACAGGGTAGTCGATACGCAGTATTTT. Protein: CASRDRVVDTQYF.